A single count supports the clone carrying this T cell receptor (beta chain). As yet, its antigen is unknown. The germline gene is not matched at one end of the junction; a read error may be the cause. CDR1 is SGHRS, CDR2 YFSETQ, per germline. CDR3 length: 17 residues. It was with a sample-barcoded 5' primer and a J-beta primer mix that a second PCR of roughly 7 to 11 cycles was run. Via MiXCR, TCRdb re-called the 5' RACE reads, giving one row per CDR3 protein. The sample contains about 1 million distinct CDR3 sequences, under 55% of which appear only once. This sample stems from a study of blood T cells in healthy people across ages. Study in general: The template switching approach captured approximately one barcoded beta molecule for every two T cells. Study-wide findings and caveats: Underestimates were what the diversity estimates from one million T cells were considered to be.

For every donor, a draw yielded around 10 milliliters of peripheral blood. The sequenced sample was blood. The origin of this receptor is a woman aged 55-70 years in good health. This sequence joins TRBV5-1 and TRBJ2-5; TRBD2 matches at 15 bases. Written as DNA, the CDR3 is TGCGCCAGCAGCCCCGGACTAGCGGGAGGGCAAGCGGAGATCCAGTACTTC. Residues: CASSPGLAGGQAEIQYF.